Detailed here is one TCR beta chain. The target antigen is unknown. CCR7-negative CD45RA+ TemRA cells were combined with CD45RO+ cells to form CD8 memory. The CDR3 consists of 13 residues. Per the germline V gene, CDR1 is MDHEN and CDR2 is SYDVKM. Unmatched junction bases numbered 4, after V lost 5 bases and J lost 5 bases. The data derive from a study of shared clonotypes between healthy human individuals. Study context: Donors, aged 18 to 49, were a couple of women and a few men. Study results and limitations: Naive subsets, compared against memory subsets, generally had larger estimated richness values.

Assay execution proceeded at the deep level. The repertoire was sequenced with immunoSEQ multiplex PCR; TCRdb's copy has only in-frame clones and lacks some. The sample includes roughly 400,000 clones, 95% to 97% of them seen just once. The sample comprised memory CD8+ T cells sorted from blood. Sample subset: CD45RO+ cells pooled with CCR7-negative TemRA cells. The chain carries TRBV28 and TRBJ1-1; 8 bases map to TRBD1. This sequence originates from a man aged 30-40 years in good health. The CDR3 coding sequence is TGTGCCAGCAGTGGTACAGGGGGGACTGAAGCTTTCTTT. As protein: CASSGTGGTEAFF. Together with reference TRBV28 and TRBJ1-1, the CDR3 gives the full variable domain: DVKVTQSSRYLVKRTGEKVFLECVQDMDHENMFWYRQDPGLGLRLIYFSYDVKMKEKGDIPEGYSVSREKKERFSLILESASTNQTSMYLCASSGTGGTEAFFGQGTRLTVV.